Listed here is a single T cell receptor beta chain. This CDR3 spans 13 amino acids. Deletions cut 4 bases from V and 3 bases from J, with 9 bases between. Extractions gave at least 5.5 micrograms of total RNA per sample. Combining a sample-barcoded 5' primer with a J-beta primer mix, a second PCR ran for roughly 7 to 11 cycles. From each sample, at least 2.5 million paired-end reads containing CDR3 were obtained. TCRdb re-called the 5' RACE reads through MiXCR, storing one row per CDR3 protein. The data show about a million distinct CDR3 sequences, with 35% to 45% seen just once and roughly 13% held by the top ten. This sample is part of a study of blood T cells in healthy people across ages.

The chain couples TRBV12-3 or TRBV12-4 to TRBJ1-1; unclear D gene. The receptor was derived from a man between 18 and 29 years old in good health. Source material: blood. This CDR3 reads CASSYRPDTEAFF. CDR3 bases: TGTGCCAGCAGTTATCGACCCGACACTGAAGCTTTCTTT.